This passage covers 13 T cell receptor beta chains from one sample sequenced in a study of T cells of healthy individuals. Each CDR3 protein is one row after TCRdb ran MiXCR on the 5' RACE reads. Of around 79,000 distinct CDR3 sequences in the sample, approximately 4.7% are singletons; the top ten hold roughly 7.6%. The source of these receptors is a female donor in good health.

This clonotype was recorded at least ten times. The chain recombines TRBV6-5 with TRBJ1-2, with 10 bases fitting TRBD1. The V and J ends lost 5 bases and 4 bases, in that order; junction bases with no gene match: 7. The CDR3 extends over 15 amino acids. Germline values: CDR1 MNHEY, CDR2 SVGAGI. DNA of the CDR3: TGTGCCAGCAGTAACGGACAGGGGGGCACCTATGGCTACACCTTC. Translation: CASSNGQGGTYGYTF.

This clonotype was recorded many times. This sequence joins TRBV4-1 and TRBJ2-1, with D possibly matching TRBD1 (6 bases). Germline loops: CDR1 MGHRA, CDR2 YSYEKL. Trimming took 6 bases from V and 7 from J, leaving 13 bases between them. The CDR3 is 13 residues long. For the CDR3, the DNA is TGCGCCAGCAGTTGGGGGCCAGGGAATGAGCAGTTCTTC. This encodes CASSWGPGNEQFF.

In this sample, this clonotype turned up a few times. CDR3 sequence (DNA): TGTGCCAGCAGTCAAGGGCTACGCAACACTGAAGCTTTCTTT. Translating it yields CASSQGLRNTEAFF. The genes are TRBV27 and TRBJ1-1, with D unclear. Germline V CDR1 and CDR2: MNHEY, SMNVEV (reference sequence). Trimming shortened V by 5 bases and J by 2 bases, and 12 bases separated the two germline ends. The CDR3 sequence is 14 residues long.

The chain links TRBV14 to TRBJ1-2; possibly TRBD1 for D (6 bases). With 6 bases removed from V and 0 bases from J, the gap between germline ends came to 14 bases. Per germline, CDR1 SGHDN and CDR2 FVKESK. The CDR3 sequence is 15 residues long. As DNA, the CDR3 is TGTGCCAGCAGAGCGACAGGAGATGCTAACTATGGCTACACCTTC. This codes for CASRATGDANYGYTF.

At least ten counts were recorded for this clonotype. The J gene is TRBJ2-7, the V gene TRBV19; D is possibly TRBD1 (6 bases). V shed 6 bases and J shed 1 base, with 10 bases lying between them. The CDR3 is 13 residues long. Germline V gene lookup returns CDR1 LNHDA and CDR2 SQIVND (reference sequence). The DNA for the CDR3 is TGTGCCAGTAGCACAGGGTCTTCCTACGAGCAGTACTTC. This gives the protein CASSTGSSYEQYF.

This clonotype showed up many times. The chain employs TRBV11-1 and TRBJ2-1, with TRBD2 as a possible D gene (5 bases). Germline V lookup: CDR1 SGHAT, CDR2 FQDESV (reference sequence). The CDR3 has 16 residues. V was shortened by 2 bases and J by 0 bases, with 11 bases between the two germline ends. The CDR3 loop is CASSLTGGSSYNEQFF. The DNA of the CDR3 is TGTGCCAGCAGCTTAACCGGAGGTAGCTCCTACAATGAGCAGTTCTTC. Complete variable domain (other parts from reference TRBV11-1 and TRBJ2-1): EAEVAQSPRYKITEKSQAVAFWCDPISGHATLYWYRQILGQGPELLVQFQDESVVDDSQLPKDRFSAERLKGVDSTLKIQPAELGDSAMYLCASSLTGGSSYNEQFFGPGTRLTVL.

This clonotype was seen repeatedly, ten times or more. This sequence joins TRBV5-5 and TRBJ2-1; tentative D call: TRBD2 (5 bases). Germline assignment: CDR1 SGHKS and CDR2 YYEKEE (reference sequence). V gave up 4 bases and J gave up 8 bases, with 10 bases separating them. This CDR3 spans 12 amino acids. DNA for the CDR3: TGTGCCAGCAGCCGAACGGAGGATGAGCAGTTCTTC. Translation gives CASSRTEDEQFF.

This clonotype was recorded many times. The rearrangement uses TRBV29-1 and TRBJ1-2; possibly TRBD1 for D (6 bases). V shed 5 bases and J shed 8 bases, with 9 bases lying between them. The CDR3 sequence is 10 residues long. Germline CDR1 reads SQVTM; CDR2 reads ANQGSEA. CDR3 coding DNA: TGCAGCGTTAACAGGGAAGGCTACACCTTC. It codes for CSVNREGYTF.

V and J are TRBV29-1 and TRBJ2-1, with 8 bases that match TRBD1. CDR1 and CDR2 (germline): SQVTM, ANQGSEA. V lost 4 bases, J lost 1 base, and 0 bases stayed unmatched. This CDR3 has 13 residues. The DNA for the CDR3 is TGCAGCGTTGGGACAGGGTCCTACAATGAGCAGTTCTTC. Its translation is CSVGTGSYNEQFF.

This chain uses TRBV7-9 with TRBJ2-7; 7 bases match TRBD1. Trimming cost V 1 base and J 6 bases; bases outside gene matches: 0. This CDR3 spans 12 amino acids. Per the germline V gene, CDR1 is SEHNR and CDR2 is FQNEAQ (reference sequence). The CDR3 nucleotides read TGTGCCAGCAGCTTAGGGACAGGCGAGCAGTACTTC. It is translated as CASSLGTGEQYF.

This clonotype came up a few times. CDR3 loop: CASSQGLVVSGRVTDTQYF. The CDR3 DNA reads TGTGCCAGCAGCCAAGGTCTGGTCGTTAGCGGGAGGGTTACAGATACGCAGTATTTT. The V and J genes are TRBV4-2 and TRBJ2-3; 11 bases are shared with TRBD2. Germline CDR1 reads LGHNA; CDR2 reads YNFKEQ. Trimming took 1 base from V and 3 from J; bases not matched to a gene: 12. This CDR3 is 19 amino acids long.

This clonotype has at least ten counts. V gene TRBV10-3 combines with J gene TRBJ1-2; 8 bases are a match to TRBD1. Trimming removed 2 bases from V and 4 bases from J; junction bases left unmatched: 9. This CDR3 region has 16 residues. Germline assignment: CDR1 ENHRY and CDR2 SYGVKD. The CDR3 coding sequence is TGTGCCATCAGTGAGGCCCGACAGGGGAAAATCTATGGCTACACCTTC. This sequence encodes CAISEARQGKIYGYTF.

The sample holds many counts of this clonotype. The chain links TRBV29-1 to TRBJ1-1; D gene uncertain. CDR1 is SQVTM and CDR2 is ANQGSEA in the germline V gene. CDR3 length: 12 residues. Between the trimmed V and J ends, which lost 4 bases and 4 bases, there was a span of 10 bases. The chain's CDR3 is CSVVRYLTEAFF. The CDR3 DNA reads as TGCAGCGTTGTAAGGTATCTCACTGAAGCTTTCTTT.